Only one count was recorded for the clone carrying this TCR beta chain. Germline lookup yields CDR1 SGHTA and CDR2 FQGTGA. The CDR3 is 17 residues long. After removal of 4 bases from V and 5 bases from J, the junction contained 11 bases not matched to a gene. This entry comes from a study of blood T cell repertoires in COVID-19. Background on the study: Researchers got acute and convalescent COVID-19 samples from the United States, Italy and Spain.

Libraries were prepared by immunoSEQ multiplex PCR; TCRdb keeps only in-frame clonotypes and omits some of them. Of 220,000 or so clones in the sample, approximately 85% were seen once. What was sequenced was peripheral blood. The V call is TRBV7-3, the J call TRBJ2-2; 9 nucleotides align to TRBD1. The TCR comes from a woman of 80 years or more with COVID-19, enrolled during active disease. The DNA for the CDR3 is TGTGCCAGCAGCTATTCACCCACCGGACAGGGGACCGGGGAGCTGTTTTTT. This translates into CASSYSPTGQGTGELFF.